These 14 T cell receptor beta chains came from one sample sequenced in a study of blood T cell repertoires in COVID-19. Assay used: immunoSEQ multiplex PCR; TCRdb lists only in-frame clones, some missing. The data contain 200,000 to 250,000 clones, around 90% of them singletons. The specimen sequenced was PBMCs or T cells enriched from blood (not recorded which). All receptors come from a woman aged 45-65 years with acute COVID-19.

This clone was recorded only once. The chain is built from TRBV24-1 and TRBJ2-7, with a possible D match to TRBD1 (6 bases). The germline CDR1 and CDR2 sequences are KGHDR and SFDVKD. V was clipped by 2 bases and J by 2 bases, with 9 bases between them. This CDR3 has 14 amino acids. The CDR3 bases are TGTGCCACCAGTGATTCGGGACATCCCTACGAGCAGTACTTC. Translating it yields CATSDSGHPYEQYF.

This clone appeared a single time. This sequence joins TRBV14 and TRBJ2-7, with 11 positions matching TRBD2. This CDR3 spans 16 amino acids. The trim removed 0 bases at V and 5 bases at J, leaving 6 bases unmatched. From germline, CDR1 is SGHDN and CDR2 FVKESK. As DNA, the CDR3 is TGTGCCAGCAGCCAAGATAAACTAGCGGGAGTCCACGAGCAGTACTTC. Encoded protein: CASSQDKLAGVHEQYF.

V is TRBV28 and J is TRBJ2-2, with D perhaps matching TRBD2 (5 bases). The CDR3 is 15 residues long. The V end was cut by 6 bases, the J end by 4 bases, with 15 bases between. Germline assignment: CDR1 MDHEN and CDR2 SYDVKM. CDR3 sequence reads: CASRKGLRITGELFF. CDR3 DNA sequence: TGTGCCAGCAGGAAAGGACTGCGTATCACCGGGGAGCTGTTTTTT.

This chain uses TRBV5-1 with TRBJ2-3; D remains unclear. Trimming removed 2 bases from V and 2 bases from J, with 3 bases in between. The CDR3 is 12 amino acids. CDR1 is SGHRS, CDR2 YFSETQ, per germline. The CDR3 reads CASSFYTDTQYF. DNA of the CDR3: TGCGCCAGCAGCTTCTACACAGATACGCAGTATTTT.

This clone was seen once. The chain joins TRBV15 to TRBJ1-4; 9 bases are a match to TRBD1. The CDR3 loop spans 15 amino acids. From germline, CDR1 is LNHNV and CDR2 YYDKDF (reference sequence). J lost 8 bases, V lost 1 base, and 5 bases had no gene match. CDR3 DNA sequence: TGTGCCACCAGCAGAGGGACAGGGGATGGGGAAAAACTGTTTTTT. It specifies CATSRGTGDGEKLFF. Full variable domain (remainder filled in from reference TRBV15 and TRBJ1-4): DAMVIQNPRYQVTQFGKPVTLSCSQTLNHNVMYWYQQKSSQAPKLLFHYYDKDFNNEADTPDNFQSRRPNTSFCFLDIRSPGLGDTAMYLCATSRGTGDGEKLFFGSGTQLSVL.

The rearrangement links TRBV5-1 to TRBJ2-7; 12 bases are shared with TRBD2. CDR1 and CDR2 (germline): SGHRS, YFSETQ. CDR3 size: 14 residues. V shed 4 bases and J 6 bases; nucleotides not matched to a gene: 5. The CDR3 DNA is TGCGCCAGCAGCCGACTAGCGGGAGATAGCGAGCAGTACTTC. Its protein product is CASSRLAGDSEQYF.

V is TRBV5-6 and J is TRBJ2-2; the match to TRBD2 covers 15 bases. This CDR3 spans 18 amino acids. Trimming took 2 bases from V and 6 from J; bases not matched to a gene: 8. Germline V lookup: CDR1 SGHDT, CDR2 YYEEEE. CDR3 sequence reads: CASSLAPGLAGGAGELFF. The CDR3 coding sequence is TGTGCCAGCAGCTTAGCCCCAGGACTAGCGGGAGGGGCCGGGGAGCTGTTTTTT.

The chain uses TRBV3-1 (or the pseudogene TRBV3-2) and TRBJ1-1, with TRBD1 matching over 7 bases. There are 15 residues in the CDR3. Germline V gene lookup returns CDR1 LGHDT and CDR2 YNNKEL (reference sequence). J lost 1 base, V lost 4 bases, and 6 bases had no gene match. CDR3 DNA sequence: TGTGCCAGCAGCCGATATCAGGGGGGGAACACTGAAGCTTTCTTT. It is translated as CASSRYQGGNTEAFF.

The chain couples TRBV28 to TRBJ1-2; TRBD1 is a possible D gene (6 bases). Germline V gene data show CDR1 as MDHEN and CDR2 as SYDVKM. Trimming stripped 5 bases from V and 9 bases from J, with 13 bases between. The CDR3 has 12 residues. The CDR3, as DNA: TGTGCCAGCAGTCGTCAGGGGATCAGCTACACCTTC. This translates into CASSRQGISYTF.

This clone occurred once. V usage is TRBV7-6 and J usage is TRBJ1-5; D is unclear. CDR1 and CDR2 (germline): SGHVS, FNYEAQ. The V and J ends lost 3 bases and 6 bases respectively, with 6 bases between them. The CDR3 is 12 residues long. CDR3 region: CASSLGGQPQHF. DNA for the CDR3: TGTGCCAGCAGCTTGGGAGGTCAGCCCCAGCATTTT.

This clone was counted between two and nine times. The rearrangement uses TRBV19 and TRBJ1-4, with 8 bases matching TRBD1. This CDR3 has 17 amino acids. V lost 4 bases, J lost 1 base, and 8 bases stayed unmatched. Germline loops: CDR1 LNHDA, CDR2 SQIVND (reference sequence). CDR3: CASSTPGQGRTNEKLFF. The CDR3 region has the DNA TGTGCCAGTAGTACCCCCGGACAGGGACGAACTAATGAAAAACTGTTTTTT.

The CDR3 DNA is TGTGCCATCAGTGCGGTGCGGGAGGTGGACGAGCAGTACTTC. Encoded protein: CAISAVREVDEQYF. The gene calls are TRBV10-3 and TRBJ2-7; 8 nucleotides line up with TRBD2. The CDR3 has 14 residues. After removal of 4 bases from V and 5 bases from J, the junction contained 7 bases not matched to a gene. Germline CDR1 reads ENHRY; CDR2 reads SYGVKD.

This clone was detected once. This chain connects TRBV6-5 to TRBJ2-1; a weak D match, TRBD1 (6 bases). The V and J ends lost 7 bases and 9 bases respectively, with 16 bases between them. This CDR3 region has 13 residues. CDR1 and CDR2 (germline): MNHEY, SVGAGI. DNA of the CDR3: TGTGCCAGCACCGCGACAGGATGGGGTGAGCAGTTCTTC. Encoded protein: CASTATGWGEQFF.

CDR3 nucleotides: TGTGCCAGCAGTTTTATTATAATGGGGACAGGGGAGGTAAGTACCTTC. Translation: CASSFIIMGTGEVSTF. The chain carries TRBV27 and TRBJ1-2; TRBD1 aligns across 10 bases. Trimming took 3 bases from V and 14 from J; bases not matched to a gene: 18. Germline-derived CDR1 and CDR2 are MNHEY and SMNVEV (reference sequence). This CDR3 is 16 amino acids long.